One and the same sample provided the 16 T cell receptor beta chains below, sequenced in a study of beta chain features in type 1 diabetes. Expressed TCRB transcripts got sequenced, as all isolated RNA was reverse transcribed. TCRdb keeps only in-frame clones here, not all; method: immunoSEQ multiplex PCR. This sample yields 130,000 to 150,000 clones, of which 40% to 55% are seen a single time; 0.35% to 0.45% belongs to the top ten. The sequencing input was Tregs from blood. Receptor source: a man between 18 and 35 years old in good health.

The chain uses TRBV30 and TRBJ1-1; possibly TRBD1 for D (5 bases). The germline V gene has CDR1 GTSNPN and CDR2 SVGIG (reference sequence). Trimming stripped 3 bases from V and 4 bases from J, with 12 bases between. CDR3 length: 13 residues. In DNA, the CDR3 is TGTGCCTGGAGGTGGCAGGGAACCACTGAAGCTTTCTTT. As protein: CAWRWQGTTEAFF.

The rearrangement links TRBV4-2 to TRBJ1-2, with unresolved D. The ends were cut back, 0 bases at V and 7 bases at J, with 9 bases in the middle. This CDR3 is 13 amino acids long. The V gene's germline CDR1 is LGHNA and CDR2 YNFKEQ. CDR3 region: CASSQDLPGGYTF. The CDR3 DNA reads as TGTGCCAGCAGCCAAGATCTTCCGGGTGGCTACACCTTC.

The rearrangement joins TRBV7-2 to TRBJ2-7; D possibly corresponds to TRBD1 (6 bases). This CDR3 region has 14 residues. In germline, CDR1 is SGHTA, CDR2 FQGNSA. Trimming took 5 bases from V and 1 from J, leaving 12 bases between them. CDR3 in amino acids: CASSLDRRSYEQYF. CDR3 DNA sequence: TGTGCCAGCAGCCTCGACAGGAGGTCCTACGAGCAGTACTTC. Using reference TRBV7-2 and TRBJ2-7 for the parts outside the CDR3, the full variable domain is GAGVSQSPSNKVTEKGKDVELRCDPISGHTALYWYRQSLGQGLEFLIYFQGNSAPDKSGLPSDRFSAERTGGSVSTLTIQRTQQEDSAVYLCASSLDRRSYEQYFGPGTRLTVT.

This clone was observed a few times. In DNA, the CDR3 is TGTGCCAGCAGCTTAGGGACAGGGGTCTACAATGAGCAGTTCTTC. Translation: CASSLGTGVYNEQFF. The rearrangement uses TRBV7-2 and TRBJ2-1; TRBD1 matches 9 bases. V was clipped by 1 base and J by 3 bases; unmatched bases: 1. Germline CDR1 and CDR2: SGHTA and FQGNSA. CDR3 length equals 15 residues.

The chain has TRBV6-5 and TRBJ1-2; TRBD1 matches 8 bases. The CDR3 runs 14 residues. The V and J ends lost 5 bases and 2 bases, in that order; junction bases with no gene match: 4. From germline, CDR1 is MNHEY and CDR2 SVGAGI. CDR3 loop: CASSPDRGNYGYTF. For the CDR3, the DNA is TGTGCCAGCAGTCCAGACAGGGGCAACTATGGCTACACCTTC.

This clone was counted a few times. V and J are TRBV6-5 and TRBJ2-7; the match to TRBD1 covers 7 bases. The CDR3 has 13 residues. Losses at the gene ends were 5 bases for V and 2 bases for J; bases not matched to a gene: 3. Per the germline V gene, CDR1 is MNHEY and CDR2 is SVGAGI. The CDR3 DNA reads as TGTGCCAGCAGTAGACAGGGAACCTACGAGCAGTACTTC. It is translated as CASSRQGTYEQYF.

This clone was seen a few times. V and J are TRBV28 and TRBJ2-1; a weak D match, TRBD2 (6 bases). Trimming shortened V by 3 bases and J by 3 bases, and 15 bases separated the two germline ends. The CDR3 consists of 16 residues. CDR1 is MDHEN and CDR2 is SYDVKM in the germline V gene. The CDR3 sequence is CASSFEAGTYYNEQFF. The CDR3 DNA reads TGTGCCAGCAGTTTCGAGGCCGGGACTTACTACAATGAGCAGTTCTTC.

The V and J genes are TRBV19 and TRBJ2-6, with D tentatively TRBD1 (6 bases). Germline CDR1 is LNHDA and CDR2 is SQIVND (reference sequence). V lost 6 bases and J 4 bases, leaving 16 bases between the germline ends. The CDR3 loop spans 16 amino acids. The CDR3 reads CASRQQGLYGANVLTF. The CDR3 DNA reads as TGTGCCAGTAGGCAACAGGGCCTCTACGGGGCCAACGTCCTGACTTTC.

The rearrangement links TRBV5-5 to TRBJ1-2; maybe TRBD1 (6 bases). Trimming took off 4 bases at V and 6 bases at J, with 16 bases between the two ends. Germline lookup yields CDR1 SGHKS and CDR2 YYEKEE (reference sequence). There are 14 residues in the CDR3. The CDR3 DNA sequence: TGTGCCAGCAGCCCCGGGACACCGAGGGATGGCTACACCTTC. Translating gives CASSPGTPRDGYTF.

This clone was seen only a few times. The V call is TRBV27, the J call TRBJ1-1, with 7 bases matching TRBD1. The CDR3 is 13 amino acids. Germline V gives CDR1 MNHEY, CDR2 SMNVEV (reference sequence). The J segment lost 6 bases and the V segment lost 6 bases, leaving 7 bases of the junction unmatched. The CDR3 coding sequence is TGTGCCAGCAGCACACAGGGGAGGTCTGAAGCTTTCTTT. Encoded protein: CASSTQGRSEAFF.

This clone appeared a few times. The CDR3: CASSPSGGNTEAFF. The CDR3 DNA reads as TGTGCCAGCAGCCCCTCCGGCGGGAACACTGAAGCTTTCTTT. The rearrangement joins TRBV7-9 to TRBJ1-1; no clear D. With 5 bases removed from V and 1 base from J, the gap between germline ends came to 11 bases. Germline V gene lookup returns CDR1 SEHNR and CDR2 FQNEAQ (reference sequence). This CDR3 has 14 amino acids.

The V call is TRBV5-6, the J call TRBJ1-2, with TRBD1 as a possible D gene (5 bases). Trimming removed 1 base at V and 3 bases at J, with 13 bases between. The CDR3 has 15 residues. Germline V gene sequence: CDR1 SGHDT, CDR2 YYEEEE. CDR3 sequence reads: CASSLSRGLHYGYTF. The CDR3 DNA sequence: TGTGCCAGCAGCTTGAGTAGGGGCCTGCACTATGGCTACACCTTC.

J is TRBJ2-5 and V is TRBV19; D gene unclear. Trimming removed 5 bases at V and 3 bases at J, with 13 bases between. The CDR3 loop spans 14 amino acids. The germline CDR1 and CDR2 sequences are LNHDA and SQIVND (reference sequence). DNA of the CDR3: TGTGCCAGTAGTGCCGTTCGCGGAAAAGAGACCCAGTACTTC. It translates to CASSAVRGKETQYF.

This clone was observed a few times. J is TRBJ2-7 and V is TRBV7-2; 10 bases map to TRBD1. CDR1 SGHTA and CDR2 FQGNSA come from the germline V gene. The CDR3 is 15 residues long. V was clipped by 5 bases and J by 2 bases; unmatched bases: 6. CDR3 region: CASSITGTGAYEQYF. The CDR3 DNA reads as TGTGCCAGCAGCATAACCGGGACAGGGGCCTACGAGCAGTACTTC.

This rearrangement joins TRBV11-2 to TRBJ2-1, with D possibly TRBD2 on 7 matching bases. The CDR3 is made up of 15 amino acids. V shed 3 bases and J shed 2 bases, with 11 bases lying between them. The germline V gene has CDR1 SGHAT and CDR2 FQNNGV. The CDR3 loop is CASSFSGGPYNEQFF. The CDR3 DNA reads as TGTGCCAGCAGCTTCTCCGGGGGGCCCTACAATGAGCAGTTCTTC.

The chain employs TRBV29-1 and TRBJ2-1; TRBD1 aligns across 10 bases. The CDR3 loop spans 16 amino acids. CDR1 and CDR2 (germline): SQVTM, ANQGSEA. V lost 6 bases, J lost 4 bases, and 12 bases stayed unmatched. As DNA, the CDR3 is TGCAGCGTCGCGGGGACAGGGGCGACTCGTTACAATGAGCAGTTCTTC. Encoded protein: CSVAGTGATRYNEQFF.